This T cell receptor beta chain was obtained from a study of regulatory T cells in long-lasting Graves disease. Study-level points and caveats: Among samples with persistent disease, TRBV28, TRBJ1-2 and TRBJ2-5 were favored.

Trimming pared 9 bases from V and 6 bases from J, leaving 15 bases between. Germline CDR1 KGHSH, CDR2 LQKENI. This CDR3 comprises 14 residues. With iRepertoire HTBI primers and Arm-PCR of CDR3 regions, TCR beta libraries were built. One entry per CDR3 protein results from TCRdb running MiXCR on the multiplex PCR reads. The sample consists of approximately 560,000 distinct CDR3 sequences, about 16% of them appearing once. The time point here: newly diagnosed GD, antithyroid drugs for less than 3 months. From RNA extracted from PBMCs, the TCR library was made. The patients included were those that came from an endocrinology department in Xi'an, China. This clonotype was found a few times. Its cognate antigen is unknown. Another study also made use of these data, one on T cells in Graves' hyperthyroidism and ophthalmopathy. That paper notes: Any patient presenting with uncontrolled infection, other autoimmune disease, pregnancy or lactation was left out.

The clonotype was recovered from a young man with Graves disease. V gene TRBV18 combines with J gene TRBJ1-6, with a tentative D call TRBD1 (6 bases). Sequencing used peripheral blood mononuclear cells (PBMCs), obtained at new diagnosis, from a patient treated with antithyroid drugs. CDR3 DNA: TGTGCCAGTTCCGACAGGCCCCCTAATTCACCCCTCCACTTT. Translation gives CASSDRPPNSPLHF.